These 15 T cell receptor beta chains were all obtained from the same sample, sequenced in a study of sequential checkpoint blockade in melanoma. Method: immunoSEQ multiplex PCR; TCRdb's copy keeps in-frame clones and lacks some. Among approximately 37,000 clones listed, roughly 32% were seen once. Treatment in this sample: randomized to nivolumab then ipilimumab (arm A) or the reverse (arm B). The sequenced sample was tumor tissue (inferred from file names), obtained from a patient given nivolumab and ipilimumab in sequence. All receptors derive from a human donor with melanoma.

The sample holds one count of this clone. CDR3 in DNA: TGTGCCAGTAGTCCCGGGACAGCCGAGCAGTACTTC. Translation: CASSPGTAEQYF. The chain uses TRBV19 and TRBJ2-7; 7 nucleotides match TRBD1. Germline loops: CDR1 LNHDA, CDR2 SQIVND (reference sequence). With V trimmed by 5 bases and J by 6 bases, 4 bases remained unmatched. This CDR3 is 12 amino acids long.

This rearrangement joins TRBV19 to TRBJ1-5, with a tentative D call TRBD1 (5 bases). The V gene lost 0 bases and the J gene lost 0 bases, with 12 bases spanning the gap. Germline V gives CDR1 LNHDA, CDR2 SQIVND (reference sequence). The CDR3 runs to 17 residues. The CDR3 is CASSIEGGTYSNQPQHF. In DNA form, the CDR3 reads TGTGCCAGTAGTATAGAGGGAGGGACGTATAGCAATCAGCCCCAGCATTTT. Supplemented by reference TRBV19 and TRBJ1-5, the full variable domain reads DGGITQSPKYLFRKEGQNVTLSCEQNLNHDAMYWYRQDPGQGLRLIYYSQIVNDFQKGDIAEGYSVSREKKESFPLTVTSAQKNPTAFYLCASSIEGGTYSNQPQHFGDGTRLSIL.

The chain links TRBV19 to TRBJ1-5; D unresolved. This CDR3 has 19 amino acids. In germline, CDR1 is LNHDA, CDR2 SQIVND (reference sequence). V dropped 1 base and J dropped 0 bases, with 19 bases sitting between them. Here the CDR3 reads CASSIAGRGRSYSNQPQHF. The DNA of the CDR3 is TGTGCCAGTAGTATAGCGGGTCGCGGCAGGAGTTATAGCAATCAGCCCCAGCATTTT.

The chain combines TRBV11-3 with TRBJ2-3; 7 bases map to TRBD1. Losses at the gene ends were 1 base for V and 3 bases for J; bases not matched to a gene: 7. This CDR3 has 16 amino acids. The germline gives CDR1 SGHNT, CDR2 YENEEA. CDR3 bases: TGTGCCAGCAGCTTAGGACAGGGAGTGAGTACAGATACGCAGTATTTT. Its protein is CASSLGQGVSTDTQYF.

The gene calls are TRBV5-1 and TRBJ2-5; D may be TRBD1 or TRBD2 (6 bases each). V lost 0 bases to trimming and J lost 3 bases, with 27 bases between them. Germline values: CDR1 SGHRS, CDR2 YFSETQ. This CDR3 comprises 20 residues. This CDR3 is CASSLGGTTLGAVNKETQYF. The CDR3 DNA follows: TGCGCCAGCAGCTTGGGCGGGACGACCTTGGGGGCGGTGAATAAAGAGACCCAGTACTTC.

This clone turned up a few times. The chain has TRBV11-3 and TRBJ1-1; D gene uncertain. Trimming stripped 3 bases from V and 3 bases from J, with 11 bases between. Germline lookup yields CDR1 SGHNT and CDR2 YENEEA. CDR3 length: 14 amino acids. CDR3 sequence reads: CASSFSGVDTEAFF. DNA for the CDR3: TGTGCCAGCAGCTTCTCGGGAGTAGACACTGAAGCTTTCTTT.

This clone was counted once. The V call is TRBV19, the J call TRBJ1-2; D gene ambiguous. Between the trimmed V and J ends, which lost 2 bases and 3 bases, there was a span of 19 bases. Germline assignment: CDR1 LNHDA and CDR2 SQIVND (reference sequence). The CDR3 is made up of 17 amino acids. The CDR3 is CASSITGPQTPYYGYTF. The CDR3 DNA is TGTGCCAGTAGTATAACCGGGCCACAAACCCCCTACTATGGCTACACCTTC.

The table lists this clone with a few counts. The chain combines TRBV11-3 with TRBJ2-3, with TRBD2 identical over 9 bases. After removal of 3 bases from V and 2 bases from J, the junction contained 6 bases not matched to a gene. This CDR3 has 16 amino acids. Germline lookup yields CDR1 SGHNT and CDR2 YENEEA. The CDR3, as DNA: TGTGCCAGCAGCTTGTTAGCGGGGGCTACCACAGATACGCAGTATTTT. It is translated as CASSLLAGATTDTQYF.

V is TRBV29-1 and J is TRBJ1-4; 10 positions match TRBD1. The trim removed 7 bases at V and 13 bases at J, leaving 24 bases unmatched. CDR3 size: 17 residues. Germline loops: CDR1 SQVTM, CDR2 ANQGSEA. CDR3 loop: CSARRPPGQGSVGGLFF. The CDR3 DNA reads as TGCAGCGCCCGACGCCCCCCGGGACAGGGGTCTGTTGGAGGACTGTTTTTT. The whole variable domain, filled in from reference TRBV29-1 and TRBJ1-4, reads SAVISQKPSRDICQRGTSLTIQCQVDSQVTMMFWYRQQPGQSLTLIATANQGSEATYESGFVIDKFPISRPNLTFSTLTVSNMSPEDSSIYLCSARRPPGQGSVGGLFFGSGTQLSVL.

This clone was recorded at least ten times. The V and J genes are TRBV11-3 and TRBJ1-5, with unresolved D. Germline lookup yields CDR1 SGHNT and CDR2 YENEEA. The CDR3 length is 14 residues. V gave up 3 bases and J gave up 6 bases, with 12 bases separating them. CDR3 nucleotides: TGTGCCAGCAGCTTGGCCACGGGTACTCAGCCCCAGCATTTT. Residues: CASSLATGTQPQHF.

The rearrangement links TRBV6-8 to TRBJ1-5; a weak D match, TRBD1 (6 bases). V shed 8 bases and J shed 0 bases, with 17 bases lying between them. The CDR3 is made up of 16 amino acids. Germline lookup yields CDR1 MNHGY and CDR2 SAAAGT. The CDR3 DNA reads as TGTGCCAGCTGGAGCAGGGGAGTCAATAGCAATCAGCCCCAGCATTTT. It encodes CASWSRGVNSNQPQHF.

The chain links TRBV19 to TRBJ1-6; D is unresolved. V shed 5 bases and J shed 9 bases, with 11 bases lying between them. The CDR3 covers 13 residues. In germline, CDR1 is LNHDA, CDR2 SQIVND (reference sequence). The CDR3 bases are TGTGCCAGTAGTCGGGTGGAGGGTTCACCCCTCCACTTT. It translates to CASSRVEGSPLHF.

V usage is TRBV12-5 and J usage is TRBJ1-5; possible D gene TRBD1, 5 bases. The CDR3 runs 16 residues. Trimming shortened V by 2 bases and J by 0 bases, and 11 bases separated the two germline ends. Germline loops: CDR1 LGHNT, CDR2 FRNRAP. Written as DNA, the CDR3 is TGTGCTAGTGGTTTGCTCGCAAGGGGTAGCAATCAGCCCCAGCATTTT. Translating it yields CASGLLARGSNQPQHF.

CDR3 sequence reads: CASTSLQGGNQPQHF. In nucleotides, the CDR3 is TGTGCCAGTACCAGCCTCCAGGGGGGGAATCAGCCCCAGCATTTT. This rearrangement joins TRBV19 to TRBJ1-5; TRBD1 matches at 7 bases. The J segment lost 4 bases and the V segment lost 7 bases, leaving 10 bases of the junction unmatched. Germline lookup yields CDR1 LNHDA and CDR2 SQIVND (reference sequence). The CDR3 consists of 15 residues.

V usage is TRBV6-8 and J usage is TRBJ2-2; 13 bases are a match to TRBD2. Germline V CDR1 and CDR2: MNHGY, SAAAGT. Trimming took 4 bases from V and 5 from J; bases not matched to a gene: 4. The CDR3 consists of 16 residues. CDR3 sequence (DNA): TGTGCCAGCAGTTTGGGACTAGCGGGGCTGACCGGGGAGCTGTTTTTT. Residues: CASSLGLAGLTGELFF.